Listed below are T cell receptor beta chains from one sample, sequenced in a study of T cell repertoires in cytomegalovirus infection. A single record per CDR3 protein comes from TCRdb applying MiXCR to the reads. There are approximately 500,000 distinct CDR3 sequences in the sample; around 11% occur only once, and approximately 10% lies in the top ten. Sequenced input: PBMCs. These receptors all come from a human donor in good health (CMV status not recorded). Some clones in this sample may be carry-over from other donors' samples. The conserved cysteine and the conserved F or W are not part of the CDR3 here. The size entry is marked missing in some rows and otherwise reads once, few, many or a size class.

v_gene	j_gene	abundance	CDR3aa
TRBV12-3/TRBV12-4	TRBJ2-1	many	ASSLGKTPNNEQF
TRBV5-4	TRBJ2-5	-	ASSPGDFWETQY
TRBV12-3/TRBV12-4	TRBJ1-4	many	ASSRTGGFNEKLF
TRBV15	TRBJ2-2	many	ATRGRDREYSGELF
TRBV14	TRBJ2-1	-	ASSPGSNNEQF
TRBV7-9	TRBJ1-2	-	ASSSGDGAYGYT
TRBV20-1	TRBJ2-3	few	SARDLVPSTDTQY
TRBV6-6	TRBJ2-1	many	ASSYGSGRGNNEQF
TRBV5-8	TRBJ2-1	-	ASSSPEGYYNEQF
TRBV7-8	TRBJ2-7	many	ASGRQGYEQY
TRBV7-9	TRBJ2-1	many	ASSLSIGGADNEQF
TRBV4-2	TRBJ2-5	few	ASSQAWQGIETQY
TRBV24-1	TRBJ2-5	-	ATSLQGQETQY
TRBV10-3	TRBJ2-4	many	AISESRAENIQY
TRBV7-3	TRBJ2-6	-	ASSLGQGNSGANVLT
TRBV5-6	TRBJ2-2	many	ASSWGTVNTGELF
TRBV15	TRBJ2-5	few	ATSRDPRRAPGEETQY
TRBV12-3/TRBV12-4	TRBJ2-3	many	ASTVTSGTPY
TRBV7-8	TRBJ2-1	many	ASSLASTGAGWNEQF
TRBV27	TRBJ2-7	many	ATGQAFYEQY
TRBV19	TRBJ1-6	many	ASSILGGNSPLH
TRBV11-2	TRBJ2-3	many	ASTSLRGPRNTQY
TRBV29-1	TRBJ2-1	many	SVEPYDKNEQF
TRBV5-1	TRBJ2-1	-	ASSGTSGMTSYNEQF
TRBV11-2	TRBJ2-3	many	ASSTGGRGTQY
TRBV7-9	TRBJ1-2	many	ASSLGKVLLI
TRBV7-2	TRBJ1-2	many	ASSLSSRGNGYT
TRBV12-3/TRBV12-4	TRBJ1-3	many	ASSLLAASGNTIY
TRBV12-3/TRBV12-4	TRBJ2-5	many	ASSLRVAGETQY